This entry lists 18 T cell receptor beta chains sequenced from one sample in a study of blood T cell repertoires in COVID-19. Here immunoSEQ multiplex PCR was the method, and the copy in TCRdb shows in-frame clones only, minus some. The repertoire includes 140,000 to 150,000 clones, more than 75% of them detected once, and 4.8% sits in the top ten. The sequencing sample was made of peripheral blood. The receptors shown here come from a human donor in a cohort sampled during active COVID-19.

Only a few counts were recorded for this clone. This chain links TRBV2 with TRBJ1-2; D call uncertain. The V gene lost 3 bases and the J gene lost 8 bases, with 19 bases spanning the gap. CDR1 and CDR2 from the germline V gene are SNHLY and FYNNEI. The CDR3 runs 15 residues. The CDR3 DNA reads TGTGCCAGCAGTGAGAGGGTTGGAGGAGAAGTGGGCTACACCTTC. Its translation is CASSERVGGEVGYTF.

This chain links TRBV20-1 with TRBJ1-4; D gene ambiguous. CDR3 size: 11 residues. Germline assignment: CDR1 DFQATT and CDR2 SNEGSKA (reference sequence). Trimming shortened V by 3 bases and J by 4 bases, and 3 bases separated the two germline ends. The CDR3 protein is CSASFNEKLFF. In DNA form, the CDR3 reads TGCAGTGCTAGCTTTAATGAAAAACTGTTTTTT.

The chain carries TRBV2 and TRBJ1-6; a weak D match, TRBD1 (6 bases). The CDR3 is 14 amino acids. V was cut by 8 bases and J by 8 bases, with 16 bases left in between. Germline V lookup: CDR1 SNHLY, CDR2 FYNNEI. The CDR3 sequence: CASHYRVRDSPLHF. CDR3 in DNA: TGTGCCAGCCATTACAGGGTCAGGGATTCACCCCTCCACTTT. The full variable domain, its missing parts supplied by reference TRBV2 and TRBJ1-6, is EPEVTQTPSHQVTQMGQEVILRCVPISNHLYFYWYRQILGQKVEFLVSFYNNEISEKSEIFDDQFSVERPDGSNFTLKIRSTKLEDSAMYFCASHYRVRDSPLHFGNGTRLTVT.

The V gene is TRBV30, the J gene TRBJ2-4, with D possibly TRBD1 on 6 matching bases. The CDR3 totals 14 residues. The V end was cut by 5 bases, the J end by 5 bases, with 16 bases between. Germline V gene lookup returns CDR1 GTSNPN and CDR2 SVGIG (reference sequence). CDR3 nucleotide sequence: TGTGCCTGGGGGCGTGGGACATCGGAAAACATTCAGTACTTC. Protein product: CAWGRGTSENIQYF. Combining the CDR3 with reference TRBV30 and TRBJ2-4 gives the whole variable domain SQTIHQWPATLVQPVGSPLSLECTVEGTSNPNLYWYRQAAGRGLQLLFYSVGIGQISSEVPQNLSASRPQDRQFILSSKKLLLSDSGFYLCAWGRGTSENIQYFGAGTRLSVL.

The chain has TRBV5-1 and TRBJ2-7; 10 positions agree with TRBD2. The J segment lost 2 bases and the V segment lost 1 base, leaving 12 bases of the junction unmatched. Germline CDR1 is SGHRS and CDR2 is YFSETQ. The length of the CDR3 is 18 residues. The CDR3 DNA follows: TGCGCCAGCAGCTTGTCGGCTAGCGGGGGATGGCTTACCTACGAGCAGTACTTC. It translates to CASSLSASGGWLTYEQYF.

The chain uses TRBV5-5 and TRBJ2-2; the D gene is possibly TRBD2 (6 bases). The CDR3 consists of 17 residues. Germline V CDR1 and CDR2: SGHKS, YYEKEE (reference sequence). V dropped 4 bases and J dropped 3 bases, with 19 bases sitting between them. For the CDR3, the DNA is TGTGCCAGCAGCCCCGGGCCGCGGGAATCCGACACCGGGGAGCTGTTTTTT. It translates to CASSPGPRESDTGELFF.

J is TRBJ2-7 and V is TRBV10-3, with D perhaps matching TRBD1 (6 bases). The CDR3 covers 12 residues. Germline CDR1 is ENHRY and CDR2 is SYGVKD. Trimming removed 11 bases from V and 4 bases from J, with 15 bases in between. CDR3: CAARGGFYEQYV. In nucleotides, the CDR3 is TGTGCCGCTCGAGGGGGATTTTACGAGCAGTACGTC.

The CDR3 DNA reads as TGCGCCAGCAGCATACAGGGATCGGACAATGAGCAGTTCTTC. Protein: CASSIQGSDNEQFF. V is TRBV5-1 and J is TRBJ2-1; D might be TRBD1 (6 bases). Germline CDR1 is SGHRS and CDR2 is YFSETQ. CDR3 length: 14 residues. With 4 bases removed from V and 5 bases from J, the gap between germline ends came to 13 bases.

The J gene is TRBJ1-5, the V gene TRBV6-5, with 12 positions matching TRBD1. J was trimmed by 6 bases and V by 6 bases; bases with no gene match: 3. CDR3 size: 14 residues. In germline, CDR1 is MNHEY, CDR2 SVGAGI. The CDR3 DNA is TGTGCCAGCAGCAGGGACAGGGGGCGTCAGCCCCAGCATTTT. It codes for CASSRDRGRQPQHF.

The genes are TRBV30 and TRBJ1-2, with D perhaps TRBD1 (5 bases). This CDR3 is built from 14 residues. Between the trimmed V and J ends, which lost 3 bases and 3 bases, there was a span of 14 bases. Germline V gene lookup returns CDR1 GTSNPN and CDR2 SVGIG (reference sequence). CDR3 DNA: TGTGCCTGGAGAAGAGCCAGGGTAGACTATGGCTACACCTTC. Its translation: CAWRRARVDYGYTF.

This chain joins TRBV28 and TRBJ2-1; possible D gene TRBD2, 7 bases. Per germline, CDR1 MDHEN and CDR2 SYDVKM. The length of the CDR3 is 16 residues. The V end was cut by 4 bases, the J end by 4 bases, with 17 bases between. CDR3: CASSWRGGARYNEQFF. The CDR3 nucleotides are TGTGCCAGCAGTTGGAGGGGGGGGGCAAGGTACAATGAGCAGTTCTTC.

This clone was detected only once. J is TRBJ1-4 and V is TRBV2, with D tentatively TRBD1 (6 bases). Trimming took off 6 bases at V and 6 bases at J, with 14 bases between the two ends. Germline V lookup: CDR1 SNHLY, CDR2 FYNNEI. CDR3 size: 14 residues. This CDR3 reads CASRGGGGDEKLFF. CDR3 DNA sequence: TGTGCCAGCAGAGGAGGGGGGGGAGATGAAAAACTGTTTTTT.

The chain has TRBV4-2 and TRBJ2-1; no definite D call. This CDR3 contains 14 residues. The germline V gene has CDR1 LGHNA and CDR2 YNFKEQ. With 0 bases removed from V and 5 bases from J, the gap between germline ends came to 8 bases. The CDR3, as DNA: TGTGCCAGCAGCCAAGACAACTTGAACAATGAGCAGTTCTTC. Amino acids: CASSQDNLNNEQFF.

This clone has only one observation. This chain uses TRBV10-3 with TRBJ2-3, with a weak D call TRBD1 (5 bases). The CDR3 runs to 18 residues. The germline gives CDR1 ENHRY, CDR2 SYGVKD. The V end lost 1 base, the J end lost 0 bases, and 17 bases lay between the germline ends. The CDR3 nucleotides read TGTGCCATCAGTGAGTATGGACAAGTAGAAACTAGCACAGATACGCAGTATTTT. Translating it yields CAISEYGQVETSTDTQYF.

This rearrangement joins TRBV7-2 to TRBJ1-4; maybe TRBD1 (6 bases). The length of the CDR3 is 15 residues. Germline lookup yields CDR1 SGHTA and CDR2 FQGNSA. V was pared by 1 base and J by 4 bases, with 10 bases between. In nucleotides, the CDR3 is TGTGCCAGCAGCTTAGAGGGGGGGAATAATGAAAAACTGTTTTTT. It codes for CASSLEGGNNEKLFF.

This clone was counted once. The chain links TRBV9 to TRBJ2-2; 10 positions match TRBD2. The CDR3 contains 16 residues. J was trimmed by 5 bases and V by 0 bases; bases with no gene match: 4. Looked up from germline, CDR1 is SGDLS and CDR2 is YYNGEE. CDR3 bases: TGTGCCAGCAGCGTAGCTAGCGGGGGCTGGACCGGGGAGCTGTTTTTT. This translates into CASSVASGGWTGELFF.

This rearrangement joins TRBV2 to TRBJ2-4; D remains unclear. Per the germline V gene, CDR1 is SNHLY and CDR2 is FYNNEI. Trimming took off 8 bases at V and 11 bases at J, with 16 bases between the two ends. CDR3 length: 12 amino acids. The CDR3 coding sequence is TGTGCCAGCTTTCCTCCACAAGGAGTTCAGTACTTC. Protein sequence: CASFPPQGVQYF.

The chain uses TRBV28 and TRBJ2-7; maybe TRBD1 (6 bases). V was trimmed by 5 bases and J by 0 bases, leaving 11 bases between them. The CDR3 covers 14 residues. Germline CDR1 is MDHEN and CDR2 is SYDVKM. Here the CDR3 reads CASSQQGPSYEQYV. The CDR3, as DNA: TGTGCCAGCAGTCAACAGGGACCCTCCTACGAGCAGTACGTC.